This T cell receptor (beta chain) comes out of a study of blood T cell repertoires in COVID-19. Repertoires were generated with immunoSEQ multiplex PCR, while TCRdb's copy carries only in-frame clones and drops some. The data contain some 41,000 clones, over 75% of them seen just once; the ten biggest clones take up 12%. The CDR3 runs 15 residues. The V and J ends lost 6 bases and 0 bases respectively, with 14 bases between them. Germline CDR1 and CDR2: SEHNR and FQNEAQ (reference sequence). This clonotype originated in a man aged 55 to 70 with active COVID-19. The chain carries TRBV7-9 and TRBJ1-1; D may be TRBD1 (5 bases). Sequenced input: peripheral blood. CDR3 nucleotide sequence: TGTGCCAGCAGTTTCCGGGGGGAGTTGAACACTGAAGCTTTCTTT. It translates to CASSFRGELNTEAFF.